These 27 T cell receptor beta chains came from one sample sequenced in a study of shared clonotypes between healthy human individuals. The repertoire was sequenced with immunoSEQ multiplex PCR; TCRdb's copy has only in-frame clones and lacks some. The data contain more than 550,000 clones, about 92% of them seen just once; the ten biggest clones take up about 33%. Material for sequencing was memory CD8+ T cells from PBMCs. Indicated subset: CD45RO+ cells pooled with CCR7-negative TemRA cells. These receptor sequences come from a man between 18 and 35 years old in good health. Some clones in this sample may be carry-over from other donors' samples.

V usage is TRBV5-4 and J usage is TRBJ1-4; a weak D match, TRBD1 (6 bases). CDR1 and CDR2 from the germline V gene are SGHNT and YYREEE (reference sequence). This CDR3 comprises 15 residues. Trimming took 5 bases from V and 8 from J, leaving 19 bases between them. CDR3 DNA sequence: TGTGCCAGCAGGGTCAGGGGCGAGGGGCAGGAAAAACTGTTTTTT. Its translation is CASRVRGEGQEKLFF. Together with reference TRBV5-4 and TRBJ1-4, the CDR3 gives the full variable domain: ETGVTQSPTHLIKTRGQQVTLRCSSQSGHNTVSWYQQALGQGPQFIFQYYREEENGRGNFPPRFSGLQFPNYSSELNVNALELDDSALYLCASRVRGEGQEKLFFGSGTQLSVL.

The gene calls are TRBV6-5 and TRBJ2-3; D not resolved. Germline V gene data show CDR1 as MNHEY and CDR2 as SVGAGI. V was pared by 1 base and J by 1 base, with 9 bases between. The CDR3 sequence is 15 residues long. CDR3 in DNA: TGTGCCAGCAGTTACTGGGTAGAGGGCACAGATACGCAGTATTTT. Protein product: CASSYWVEGTDTQYF.

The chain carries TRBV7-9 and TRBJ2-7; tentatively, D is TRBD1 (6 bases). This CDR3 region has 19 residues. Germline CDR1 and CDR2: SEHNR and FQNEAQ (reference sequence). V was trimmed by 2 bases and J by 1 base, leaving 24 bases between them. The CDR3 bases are TGTGCCAGCAGCTTATTCCGGGACATCGGTGGGGGATATTCCTACGAGCAGTACTTC. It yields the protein CASSLFRDIGGGYSYEQYF.

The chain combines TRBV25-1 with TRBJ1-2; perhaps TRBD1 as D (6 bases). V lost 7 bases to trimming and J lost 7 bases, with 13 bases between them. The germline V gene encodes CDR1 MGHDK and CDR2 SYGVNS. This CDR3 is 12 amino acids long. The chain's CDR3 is CASKGGRFGYTF. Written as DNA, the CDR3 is TGTGCCAGCAAGGGGGGGCGCTTTGGCTACACCTTC.

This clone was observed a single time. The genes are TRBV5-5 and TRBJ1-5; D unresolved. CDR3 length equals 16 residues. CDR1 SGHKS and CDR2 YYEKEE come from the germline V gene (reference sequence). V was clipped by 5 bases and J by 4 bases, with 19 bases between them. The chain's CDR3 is CASSVDLWKANQPQHF. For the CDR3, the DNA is TGTGCCAGCAGTGTCGACTTGTGGAAAGCGAATCAGCCCCAGCATTTT.

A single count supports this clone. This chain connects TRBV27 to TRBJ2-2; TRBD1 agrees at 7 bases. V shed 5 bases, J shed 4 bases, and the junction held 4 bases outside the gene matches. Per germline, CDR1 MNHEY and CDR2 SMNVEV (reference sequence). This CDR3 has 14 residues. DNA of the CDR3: TGTGCCAGCAGTCCGACAGGGATCACCGGGGAGCTGTTTTTT. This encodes CASSPTGITGELFF.

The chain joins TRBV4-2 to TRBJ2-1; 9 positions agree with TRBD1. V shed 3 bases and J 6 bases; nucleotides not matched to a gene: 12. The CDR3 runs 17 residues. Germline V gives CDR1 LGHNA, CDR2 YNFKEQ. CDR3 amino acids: CASSQVSGTGLINEQFF. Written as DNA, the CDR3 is TGTGCCAGCAGCCAGGTATCCGGGACAGGGCTCATCAATGAGCAGTTCTTC.

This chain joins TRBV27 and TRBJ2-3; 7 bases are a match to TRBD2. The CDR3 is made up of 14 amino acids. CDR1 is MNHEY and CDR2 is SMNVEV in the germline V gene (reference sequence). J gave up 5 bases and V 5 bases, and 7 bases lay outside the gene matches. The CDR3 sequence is CASSQGLRGDTQYF. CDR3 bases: TGTGCCAGCAGTCAGGGACTACGGGGAGATACGCAGTATTTT.

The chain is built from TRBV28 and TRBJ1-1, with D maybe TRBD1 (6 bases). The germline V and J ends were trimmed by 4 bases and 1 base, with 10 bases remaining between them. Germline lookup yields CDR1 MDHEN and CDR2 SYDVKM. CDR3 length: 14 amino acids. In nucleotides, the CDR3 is TGTGCCAGCAGTTGGGGACACGGGAACACTGAAGCTTTCTTT. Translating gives CASSWGHGNTEAFF.

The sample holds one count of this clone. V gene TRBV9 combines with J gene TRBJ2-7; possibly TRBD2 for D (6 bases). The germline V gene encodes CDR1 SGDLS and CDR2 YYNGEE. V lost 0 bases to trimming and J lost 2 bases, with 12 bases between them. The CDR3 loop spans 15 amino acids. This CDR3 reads CASSVEAGRTYEQYF. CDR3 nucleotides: TGTGCCAGCAGCGTAGAAGCGGGTAGAACCTACGAGCAGTACTTC. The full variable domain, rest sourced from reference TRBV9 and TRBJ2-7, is DSGVTQTPKHLITATGQRVTLRCSPRSGDLSVYWYQQSLDQGLQFLIQYYNGEERAKGNILERFSAQQFPDLHSELNLSSLELGDSALYFCASSVEAGRTYEQYFGPGTRLTVT.

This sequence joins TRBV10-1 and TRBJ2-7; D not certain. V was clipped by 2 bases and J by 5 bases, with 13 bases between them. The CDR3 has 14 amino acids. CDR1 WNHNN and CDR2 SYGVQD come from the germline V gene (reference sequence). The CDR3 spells CASSESPGTNEQYF. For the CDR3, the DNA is TGCGCCAGCAGTGAGAGTCCGGGCACCAACGAGCAGTACTTC.

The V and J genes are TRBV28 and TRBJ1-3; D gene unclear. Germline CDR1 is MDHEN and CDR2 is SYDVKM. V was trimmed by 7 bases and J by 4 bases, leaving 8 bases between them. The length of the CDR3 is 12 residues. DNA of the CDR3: TGTGCCAGCACCGGCAGGGGAAACACCATATATTTT. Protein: CASTGRGNTIYF.

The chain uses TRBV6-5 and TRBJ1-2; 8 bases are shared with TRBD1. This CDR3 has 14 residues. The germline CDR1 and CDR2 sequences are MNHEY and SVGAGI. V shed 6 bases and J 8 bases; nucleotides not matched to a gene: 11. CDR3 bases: TGTGCCAGCAGCGCCTTTCAGGGGGCGGGAGGCTACACCTTC. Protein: CASSAFQGAGGYTF.

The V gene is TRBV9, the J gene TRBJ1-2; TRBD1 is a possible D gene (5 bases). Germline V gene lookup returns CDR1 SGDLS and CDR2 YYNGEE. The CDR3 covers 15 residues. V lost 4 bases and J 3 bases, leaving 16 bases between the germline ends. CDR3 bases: TGTGCCAGCAGCCCCTATGGGGGGAGCGACTATGGCTACACCTTC. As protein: CASSPYGGSDYGYTF.

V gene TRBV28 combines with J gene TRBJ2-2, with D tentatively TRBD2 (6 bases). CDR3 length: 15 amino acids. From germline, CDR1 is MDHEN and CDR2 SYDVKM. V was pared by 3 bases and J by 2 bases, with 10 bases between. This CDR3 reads CASSFLEGNTGELFF. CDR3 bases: TGTGCCAGCAGTTTTTTGGAGGGCAACACCGGGGAGCTGTTTTTT.

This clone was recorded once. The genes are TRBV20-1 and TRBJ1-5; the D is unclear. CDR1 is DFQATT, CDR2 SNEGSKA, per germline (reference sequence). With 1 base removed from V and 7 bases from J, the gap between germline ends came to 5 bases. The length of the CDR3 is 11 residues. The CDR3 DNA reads TGCAGTGCTAGAGTGGGACAGCCCCAGCATTTT. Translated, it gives CSARVGQPQHF.

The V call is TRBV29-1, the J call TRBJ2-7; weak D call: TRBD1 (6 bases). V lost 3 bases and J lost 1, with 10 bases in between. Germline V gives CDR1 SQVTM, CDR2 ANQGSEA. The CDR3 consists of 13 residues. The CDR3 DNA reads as TGCAGCGTTGACCCGACAGGTTCCTACGAGCAGTACTTC. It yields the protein CSVDPTGSYEQYF.

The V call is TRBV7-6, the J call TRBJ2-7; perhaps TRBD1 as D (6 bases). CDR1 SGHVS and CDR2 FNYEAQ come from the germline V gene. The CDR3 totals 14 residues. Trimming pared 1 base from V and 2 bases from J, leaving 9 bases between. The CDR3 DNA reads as TGTGCCAGCAGCTTAGGGACAGCAACCTACGAGCAGTACTTC. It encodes CASSLGTATYEQYF.

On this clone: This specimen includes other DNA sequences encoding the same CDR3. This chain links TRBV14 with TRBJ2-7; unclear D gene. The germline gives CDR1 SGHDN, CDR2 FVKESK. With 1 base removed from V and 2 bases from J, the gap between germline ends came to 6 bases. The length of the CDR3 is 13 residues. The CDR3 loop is CASSQGRTYEQYF. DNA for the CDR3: TGTGCCAGCAGCCAAGGTCGCACCTACGAGCAGTACTTC.

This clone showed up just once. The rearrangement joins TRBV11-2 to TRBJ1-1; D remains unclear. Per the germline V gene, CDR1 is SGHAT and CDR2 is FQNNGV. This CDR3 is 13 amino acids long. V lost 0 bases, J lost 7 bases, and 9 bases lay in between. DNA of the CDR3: TGTGCCAGCAGCTTAGATACCCAGAATGAAGCTTTCTTT. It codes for CASSLDTQNEAFF.

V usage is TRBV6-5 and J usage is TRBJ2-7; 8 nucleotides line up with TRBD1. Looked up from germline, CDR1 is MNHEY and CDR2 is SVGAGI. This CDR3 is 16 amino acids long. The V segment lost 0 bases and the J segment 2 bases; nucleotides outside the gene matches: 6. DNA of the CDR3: TGTGCCAGCAGTTACTCGACAGGGGTTAGGACCTACGAGCAGTACTTC. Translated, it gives CASSYSTGVRTYEQYF.

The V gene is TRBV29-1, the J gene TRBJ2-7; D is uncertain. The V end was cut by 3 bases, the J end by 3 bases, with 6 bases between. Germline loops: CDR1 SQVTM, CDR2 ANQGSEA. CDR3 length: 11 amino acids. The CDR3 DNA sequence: TGCAGCGTTGATACGGACTACGAGCAGTACTTC. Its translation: CSVDTDYEQYF.

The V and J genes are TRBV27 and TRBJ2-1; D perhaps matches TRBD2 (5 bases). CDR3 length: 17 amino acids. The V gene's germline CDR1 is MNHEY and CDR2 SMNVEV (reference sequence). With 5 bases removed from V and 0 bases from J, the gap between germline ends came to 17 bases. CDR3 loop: CASSPQTIQRSYNEQFF. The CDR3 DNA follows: TGTGCCAGCAGTCCTCAGACTATCCAACGCTCCTACAATGAGCAGTTCTTC.

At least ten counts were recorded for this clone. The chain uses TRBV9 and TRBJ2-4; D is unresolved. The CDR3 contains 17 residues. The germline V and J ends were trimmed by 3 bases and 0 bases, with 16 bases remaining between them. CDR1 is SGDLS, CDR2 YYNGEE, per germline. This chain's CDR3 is CASSEGQEPLAKNIQYF. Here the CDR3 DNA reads TGTGCCAGCAGCGAGGGTCAGGAGCCGCTAGCCAAAAACATTCAGTACTTC.

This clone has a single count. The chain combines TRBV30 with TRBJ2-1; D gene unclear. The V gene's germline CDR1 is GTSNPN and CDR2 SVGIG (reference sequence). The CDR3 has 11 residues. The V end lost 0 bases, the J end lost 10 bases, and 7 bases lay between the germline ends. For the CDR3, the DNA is TGTGCCTGGAGTGTAAGTCGGGAGCAGTTCTTC. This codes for CAWSVSREQFF.

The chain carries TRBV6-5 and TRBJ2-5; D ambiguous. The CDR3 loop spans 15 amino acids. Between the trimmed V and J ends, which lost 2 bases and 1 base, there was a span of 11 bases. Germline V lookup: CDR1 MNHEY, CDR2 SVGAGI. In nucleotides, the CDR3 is TGTGCCAGCAGTTACCGTCAGTCGTCCCAAGAGACCCAGTACTTC. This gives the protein CASSYRQSSQETQYF.

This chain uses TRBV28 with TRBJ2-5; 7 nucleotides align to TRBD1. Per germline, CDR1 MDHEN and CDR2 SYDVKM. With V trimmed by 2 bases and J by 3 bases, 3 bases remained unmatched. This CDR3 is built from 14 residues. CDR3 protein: CASSLDRDEETQYF. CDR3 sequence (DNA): TGTGCCAGCAGTTTAGACAGGGATGAAGAGACCCAGTACTTC.